This entry lists 24 T cell receptor beta chains sequenced from one sample in a study of post-analysis software for immune sequencing data. Study findings and constraints: Controls showed lower frequencies than patients for several TRBV segments, and TRBV5-6, TRBV5-1 and TRBV20-1 were among these.

Their recognized antigens are unknown. The TCR beta cDNA libraries carried unique molecular identifiers. TCRdb re-called the PCR reads through MiXCR, storing one row per CDR3 protein. This table holds around 400,000 distinct CDR3 sequences, around a third found once. Specimen: blood. The receptors derive from a girl between 5 and 17 years old with multiple sclerosis.

This clonotype appeared once. The V gene is TRBV7-2, the J gene TRBJ1-5; D remains ambiguous. V lost 1 base to trimming and J lost 2 bases, with 9 bases between them. CDR1 and CDR2 (germline): SGHTA, FQGNSA. The CDR3 has 15 amino acids. DNA for the CDR3: TGTGCCAGCAGCTTAGGTTCGCAGGGCAATCAGCCCCAGCATTTT. Translated, it gives CASSLGSQGNQPQHF.

This clonotype was seen repeatedly, ten times or more. The chain links TRBV7-9 to TRBJ2-7; TRBD1 aligns across 7 bases. The CDR3 runs to 17 residues. With V trimmed by 4 bases and J by 3 bases, 15 bases remained unmatched. Germline CDR1 reads SEHNR; CDR2 reads FQNEAQ (reference sequence). The CDR3 sequence is CASSYIVGRGTDYEQYF. The CDR3, as DNA: TGTGCCAGCAGCTATATTGTAGGCCGTGGGACAGACTACGAGCAGTACTTC.

The table lists this clonotype with a few counts. V is TRBV12-5 and J is TRBJ2-7; D gene unclear. Per germline, CDR1 LGHNT and CDR2 FRNRAP. The length of the CDR3 is 11 residues. V was cut by 1 base and J by 6 bases, with 4 bases left in between. CDR3 protein: CASGLDGEQYF. The CDR3 coding sequence is TGTGCTAGTGGTTTGGATGGCGAGCAGTACTTC.

The chain carries TRBV29-1 and TRBJ2-1, with 12 nucleotides matching TRBD2. CDR1 and CDR2 from the germline V gene are SQVTM and ANQGSEA. V shed 4 bases and J 10 bases; nucleotides not matched to a gene: 5. The CDR3 is made up of 13 amino acids. Here the CDR3 reads CSVASGGAGEQFF. Written as DNA, the CDR3 is TGCAGCGTTGCTAGCGGGGGGGCGGGAGAGCAGTTCTTC.

V and J are TRBV27 and TRBJ2-1, with 8 bases matching TRBD1. Germline CDR1 and CDR2: MNHEY and SMNVEV (reference sequence). With V trimmed by 3 bases and J by 10 bases, 11 bases remained unmatched. CDR3 length equals 15 residues. CDR3 DNA sequence: TGTGCCAGCAGTTTGCGGGGACAGGAGTCCTACGAGCAGTTCTTC. It translates to CASSLRGQESYEQFF.

This clonotype was detected a few times. The rearrangement links TRBV20-1 to TRBJ1-5, with D perhaps matching TRBD1 (5 bases). CDR1 and CDR2 from the germline V gene are DFQATT and SNEGSKA (reference sequence). This CDR3 is built from 15 residues. The V end was cut by 0 bases, the J end by 7 bases, with 16 bases between. CDR3 nucleotides: TGCAGTGCTAGAGAGGGTGAGGCAGGGCACCAGCCCCAGCATTTT. As protein: CSAREGEAGHQPQHF.

This clonotype was counted ten times or more. The chain joins TRBV5-1 to TRBJ2-7; D possibly uses TRBD1 or TRBD2 (5 bases each). This CDR3 is 11 amino acids long. V was clipped by 4 bases and J by 7 bases, with 9 bases between them. Germline CDR1 is SGHRS and CDR2 is YFSETQ. CDR3 region: CASSLGPEQYF. The CDR3, as DNA: TGCGCCAGCAGCCTGGGACCTGAGCAGTACTTC. The full variable domain, its missing parts supplied by reference TRBV5-1 and TRBJ2-7, is KAGVTQTPRYLIKTRGQQVTLSCSPISGHRSVSWYQQTPGQGLQFLFEYFSETQRNKGNFPGRFSGRQFSNSRSEMNVSTLELGDSALYLCASSLGPEQYFGPGTRLTVT.

V is TRBV20-1 and J is TRBJ2-3; 14 bases align to TRBD2. The junction had 8 bases not matched to a gene; V was cut back by 0 bases and J by 0 bases. Germline CDR1 DFQATT, CDR2 SNEGSKA (reference sequence). The CDR3 extends over 19 amino acids. This chain's CDR3 is CSARDQRLAGGPSTDTQYF. CDR3 DNA: TGCAGTGCTAGAGATCAGAGACTAGCGGGGGGGCCGAGCACAGATACGCAGTATTTT.

In this sample, this clonotype turned up a few times. The J gene is TRBJ2-7, the V gene TRBV7-2; D is ambiguous. Looked up from germline, CDR1 is SGHTA and CDR2 is FQGNSA. The CDR3 contains 15 residues. Trimming removed 5 bases from V and 3 bases from J, with 17 bases in between. The DNA of the CDR3 is TGTGCCAGCAGCCCCGATGGGTGGATGGGCTACGAGCAGTACTTC. Its protein is CASSPDGWMGYEQYF. The whole variable domain, filled in from reference TRBV7-2 and TRBJ2-7, reads GAGVSQSPSNKVTEKGKDVELRCDPISGHTALYWYRQSLGQGLEFLIYFQGNSAPDKSGLPSDRFSAERTGGSVSTLTIQRTQQEDSAVYLCASSPDGWMGYEQYFGPGTRLTVT.

This clonotype was detected only a few times. This sequence joins TRBV12-3 or TRBV12-4 and TRBJ1-2; 8 bases are a match to TRBD1. V gave up 6 bases and J gave up 4 bases; unmatched junction bases: 7. This CDR3 contains 14 residues. This CDR3 reads CASSPRDRPYGYTF. As DNA, the CDR3 is TGTGCCAGCAGCCCACGGGACAGGCCCTATGGCTACACCTTC.

Only a few counts were recorded for this clonotype. The chain carries TRBV20-1 and TRBJ1-1; D not certain. Trimming took 1 base from V and 0 from J, leaving 6 bases between them. CDR1 and CDR2 (germline): DFQATT, SNEGSKA (reference sequence). There are 13 residues in the CDR3. The CDR3 DNA reads as TGCAGTGCTAGAGCACAATTGAACACTGAAGCTTTCTTT. Translation: CSARAQLNTEAFF.

This chain joins TRBV5-1 and TRBJ2-1; D is uncertain. This CDR3 contains 13 residues. With 4 bases removed from V and 7 bases from J, the gap between germline ends came to 12 bases. Germline lookup yields CDR1 SGHRS and CDR2 YFSETQ. The CDR3 reads CASSTPGYNEQFF. The CDR3, as DNA: TGCGCCAGCAGCACACCGGGCTATAATGAGCAGTTCTTC.

This clonotype was counted only a few times. The J gene is TRBJ2-1, the V gene TRBV10-3, with 15 bases matching TRBD2. Trimming cost V 5 bases and J 0 bases; bases outside gene matches: 2. The germline gives CDR1 ENHRY, CDR2 SYGVKD. The CDR3 sequence is 17 residues long. CDR3 residues: CAISLGLAGGSYNEQFF. DNA for the CDR3: TGTGCCATCAGTCTGGGACTAGCGGGGGGCTCCTACAATGAGCAGTTCTTC.

V is TRBV20-1 and J is TRBJ2-3; D possibly matches TRBD1 or TRBD2 (6 bases each). Germline V gives CDR1 DFQATT, CDR2 SNEGSKA (reference sequence). The CDR3 loop spans 15 amino acids. V shed 4 bases and J shed 2 bases, with 16 bases lying between them. The CDR3 DNA reads TGCAGTGCTACGCCGGGGGCGGGGTACACAGATACGCAGTATTTT. It translates to CSATPGAGYTDTQYF.

The V call is TRBV7-9, the J call TRBJ2-5; possible D gene TRBD2, 5 bases. Trimming took 5 bases from V and 5 from J, leaving 12 bases between them. CDR1 SEHNR and CDR2 FQNEAQ come from the germline V gene (reference sequence). This CDR3 spans 13 amino acids. CDR3 loop: CASSPQRRETQYF. For the CDR3, the DNA is TGTGCCAGCAGCCCACAGAGGAGGGAGACCCAGTACTTC.

Ten or more counts support this clonotype. This chain joins TRBV4-2 and TRBJ1-5; 9 bases are a match to TRBD1. J lost 0 bases, V lost 4 bases, and 4 bases had no gene match. This CDR3 comprises 16 residues. Germline assignment: CDR1 LGHNA and CDR2 YNFKEQ. The CDR3 protein is CASSLGDRDSNQPQHF. CDR3 DNA sequence: TGTGCCAGCAGCCTTGGGGACAGGGATAGCAATCAGCCCCAGCATTTT.

The chain combines TRBV18 with TRBJ2-7, with D perhaps TRBD1 or TRBD2 (5 bases each). The ends were cut back, 3 bases at V and 3 bases at J, with 15 bases in the middle. Germline-derived CDR1 and CDR2 are KGHSH and LQKENI. The CDR3 is 15 amino acids. CDR3 in DNA: TGTGCCAGCTCACCGCTCGGGACGGGTATCTACGAGCAGTACTTC. It specifies CASSPLGTGIYEQYF.

This clonotype occurred a few times. The chain is built from TRBV28 and TRBJ2-1; TRBD2 matches at 12 bases. With 6 bases clipped from V and 10 bases from J, the junction kept 4 bases outside the gene matches. The CDR3 extends over 13 amino acids. The germline V gene encodes CDR1 MDHEN and CDR2 SYDVKM. CDR3 loop: CASSLAGGLEQFF. In nucleotides, the CDR3 is TGTGCCAGCAGCCTAGCGGGGGGGCTGGAGCAGTTCTTC. Filled out from reference TRBV28 and TRBJ2-1, the complete variable domain reads DVKVTQSSRYLVKRTGEKVFLECVQDMDHENMFWYRQDPGLGLRLIYFSYDVKMKEKGDIPEGYSVSREKKERFSLILESASTNQTSMYLCASSLAGGLEQFFGPGTRLTVL.

The chain uses TRBV20-1 and TRBJ1-2; unclear D gene. Germline V gives CDR1 DFQATT, CDR2 SNEGSKA (reference sequence). The CDR3 covers 12 residues. V was pared by 2 bases and J by 4 bases, with 8 bases between. In DNA form, the CDR3 reads TGCAGTGCTAGACAGGCCCCCTATGGCTACACCTTC. Amino acid sequence: CSARQAPYGYTF.

V is TRBV6-1 and J is TRBJ2-7; 11 bases are a match to TRBD2. The junction had 9 bases not matched to a gene; V was cut back by 5 bases and J by 6 bases. The CDR3 contains 15 residues. Per germline, CDR1 MNHNS and CDR2 SASEGT. Here the CDR3 reads CASSFFLTSGAEQYF. The CDR3 nucleotides read TGTGCCAGCAGTTTTTTCTTGACTAGCGGGGCCGAGCAGTACTTC.

This clonotype was observed a few times. The chain has TRBV4-1 and TRBJ2-1, with TRBD1 matching 8 bases. This CDR3 is 14 amino acids long. The V and J ends lost 0 bases and 15 bases, in that order; junction bases with no gene match: 10. The germline CDR1 and CDR2 sequences are MGHRA and YSYEKL. The CDR3 nucleotides read TGCGCCAGCAGCCAAGATGGGGGACAGGTCTTACTGTTCTTC. This translates into CASSQDGGQVLLFF.

This clonotype has a handful of counts. The chain employs TRBV7-3 and TRBJ2-1, with D perhaps TRBD2 (5 bases). Between the trimmed V and J ends, which lost 4 bases and 8 bases, there was a span of 12 bases. The CDR3 extends over 13 amino acids. Germline V gene lookup returns CDR1 SGHTA and CDR2 FQGTGA. CDR3 protein: CASSSRESDEQFF. The CDR3 DNA reads as TGTGCCAGCAGCTCCCGGGAAAGCGATGAGCAGTTCTTC.

This chain uses TRBV18 with TRBJ2-1; 11 bases are a match to TRBD2. CDR1 and CDR2 from the germline V gene are KGHSH and LQKENI. The CDR3 consists of 18 residues. J was trimmed by 9 bases and V by 0 bases; bases with no gene match: 13. CDR3 in amino acids: CASSPPIISGGAGSEQFF. The CDR3 DNA sequence: TGTGCCAGCTCACCACCGATTATTAGCGGGGGGGCCGGGAGTGAGCAGTTCTTC.

J is TRBJ2-7 and V is TRBV4-1; D unclear. The end of the DNA fits TRBJ2-5 better, so the J call may be wrong. There are 16 residues in the CDR3. CDR1 MGHRA and CDR2 YSYEKL come from the germline V gene. CDR3 in DNA: TGCGCCAGCAGCCAAGTTGTTGTCCCCAACCAAGAGACCCAGTACTTC. The encoded protein is CASSQVVVPNQETQYF.